This T cell receptor beta chain was captured in a study of T cell repertoires in cytomegalovirus infection. Overall study findings and caveats: The cumulative frequency of public TCR beta families distinguished individuals who carried CMV together with the relevant HLA.

This clonotype was recorded many times. Antigen specificity is unknown. TCRdb re-called the reads with MiXCR, one entry per CDR3 protein. The sample contains just under 300,000 distinct CDR3 sequences, around 10% of which appear only once. The source of this sequence is a human donor in good health (CMV status not recorded). Some clones in this sample may be carry-over from other donors' samples. Sequences were obtained from PBMCs.

The CDR3 here is CSARDQGGSSYNSPLHF. DNA of the CDR3: TGCAGTGCTAGAGACCAGGGGGGGAGCTCCTATAATTCACCCCTCCACTTT. The chain links TRBV20-1 to TRBJ1-6; 7 bases align to TRBD1. J gave up 0 bases and V 0 bases, and 5 bases lay outside the gene matches. The CDR3 loop spans 17 amino acids. Germline V gene data show CDR1 as DFQATT and CDR2 as SNEGSKA (reference sequence).